Listed here is a single T cell receptor beta chain. Its antigen is still unknown. CD45RA+ naive and CD45RA-negative memory subsets were separated from CD4+ cells. From germline, CDR1 is SGDLS and CDR2 YYNGEE. The CDR3 extends over 19 amino acids. V was clipped by 0 bases and J by 4 bases; unmatched bases: 11. These data originate in a study of shared clonotypes between healthy human individuals. About the study: Per-donor plates numbered three CD4 naive, three CD4 memory, two CD8 naive and one CD8 memory.

Genomic DNA (from each subset) was split evenly across several immunoSEQ plates. Clones were read by immunoSEQ multiplex PCR, and TCRdb kept only the in-frame ones, dropping some. Of about 2,500,000 clones in the sample, just over 90% were seen once. Broader study findings: In contrast to clonotypes shared by all four donors, non-shared clonotypes had lower generation probabilities.

The clonotype was recovered from a man aged 18-30 years in good health. The sequencing input was naive CD4+ T cells sorted from blood. As to subset: CD45RA+ positively selected. V usage is TRBV9 and J usage is TRBJ2-1; TRBD2 agrees at 12 bases. Here the CDR3 reads CASSVATSGGPLKYNEQFF. For the CDR3, the DNA is TGTGCCAGCAGCGTAGCTACTAGCGGGGGGCCTCTTAAGTACAATGAGCAGTTCTTC.